These 18 T cell receptor beta chains were sequenced from one sample in a study of cytomegalovirus exposure and HLA in healthy donors. Some clones are missing from TCRdb's copy, which holds only in-frame ones; the method was immunoSEQ multiplex PCR. The repertoire holds around 120,000 clones, with approximately 87% as singletons. Sequencing input: PBMCs. All receptors derive from a woman aged 18-29 years in good health and CMV-seropositive.

The chain links TRBV11-2 to TRBJ1-4; 9 nucleotides agree with TRBD1. V lost 1 base to trimming and J lost 7 bases; unmatched junction nucleotides: 4. CDR3 size: 15 residues. Germline CDR1 SGHAT, CDR2 FQNNGV. CDR3 amino acids: CASSLGDRDSEKLFF. CDR3 sequence (DNA): TGTGCCAGCAGCTTAGGGGACAGGGACTCTGAAAAACTGTTTTTT.

V usage is TRBV27 and J usage is TRBJ1-5; D is unresolved. Trimming took 5 bases from V and 5 from J, leaving 13 bases between them. The CDR3 spans 14 residues. Germline CDR1 is MNHEY and CDR2 is SMNVEV (reference sequence). CDR3 in amino acids: CASSPSGSYQPQHF. The CDR3 DNA reads as TGTGCCAGCAGTCCCAGTGGTTCATATCAGCCCCAGCATTTT.

The chain uses TRBV5-1 and TRBJ2-1; TRBD2 agrees at 12 bases. Germline V CDR1 and CDR2: SGHRS, YFSETQ. After removal of 8 bases from V and 0 bases from J, the junction contained 6 bases not matched to a gene. The CDR3 contains 16 residues. The CDR3, as DNA: TGCGCCAGTGGACTAGCGGGGAAGAGCTCCTACAATGAGCAGTTCTTC. It is translated as CASGLAGKSSYNEQFF.

The chain employs TRBV7-6 and TRBJ2-3; D perhaps matches TRBD1 (6 bases). The CDR3 is 15 residues long. The ends were cut back, 1 base at V and 4 bases at J, with 12 bases in the middle. From germline, CDR1 is SGHVS and CDR2 FNYEAQ. The CDR3 protein is CASSLGDRRSDTQYF. The DNA of the CDR3 is TGTGCCAGCAGCTTAGGAGACAGGCGGTCAGATACGCAGTATTTT.

The chain employs TRBV27 and TRBJ2-6; no definite D call. V gave up 6 bases and J gave up 2 bases, with 5 bases separating them. This CDR3 is 13 amino acids long. Looked up from germline, CDR1 is MNHEY and CDR2 is SMNVEV (reference sequence). For the CDR3, the DNA is TGTGCCAGCAGCTTCCCTGGGGCCAACGTCCTGACTTTC. Its protein is CASSFPGANVLTF. Variable domain in full (rest from reference TRBV27 and TRBJ2-6): EAQVTQNPRYLITVTGKKLTVTCSQNMNHEYMSWYRQDPGLGLRQIYYSMNVEVTDKGDVPEGYKVSRKEKRNFPLILESPSPNQTSLYFCASSFPGANVLTFGAGSRLTVL.

This chain joins TRBV29-1 and TRBJ1-1; 8 bases are a match to TRBD1. V lost 7 bases and J lost 3; bases outside the gene matches: 7. The CDR3 length is 13 residues. Germline CDR1 is SQVTM and CDR2 is ANQGSEA. CDR3 bases: TGCAGCGGAGACAGGGGTTGGGACACTGAAGCTTTCTTT. Translation gives CSGDRGWDTEAFF.

This rearrangement joins TRBV30 to TRBJ2-3, with 7 bases identical to TRBD1. This CDR3 spans 16 amino acids. Looked up from germline, CDR1 is GTSNPN and CDR2 is SVGIG (reference sequence). V trimming: 3 bases; J trimming: 3 bases; junction bases outside the gene matches: 12. CDR3 protein: CAWSALGTVQTDTQYF. Here the CDR3 DNA reads TGTGCCTGGAGCGCTTTGGGGACAGTTCAAACAGATACGCAGTATTTT.

The V and J genes are TRBV9 and TRBJ1-2, with D unresolved. The CDR3 runs to 14 residues. The V gene's germline CDR1 is SGDLS and CDR2 YYNGEE. The V and J ends lost 3 bases and 4 bases respectively, with 13 bases between them. Here the CDR3 DNA reads TGTGCCAGCAGCGCTGAGGAGGCTAGCTATGGCTACACCTTC. Its protein is CASSAEEASYGYTF.

This chain joins TRBV19 and TRBJ1-2; maybe TRBD1 (6 bases). This CDR3 contains 12 residues. The V end lost 7 bases, the J end lost 7 bases, and 13 bases lay between the germline ends. Germline V CDR1 and CDR2: LNHDA, SQIVND (reference sequence). Here the CDR3 reads CASTPTGSGYTF. The CDR3 bases are TGTGCCAGTACGCCTACAGGGTCTGGCTACACCTTC.

This clone was recorded only once. The chain carries TRBV11-1 and TRBJ2-7; no definite D call. The germline gives CDR1 SGHAT, CDR2 FQDESV (reference sequence). Trimming stripped 3 bases from V and 5 bases from J, with 8 bases between. The CDR3 has 12 residues. The CDR3 region is CASSFLVHEQYF. The CDR3 DNA reads as TGTGCCAGCAGCTTCCTAGTCCACGAGCAGTACTTC.

The V and J genes are TRBV18 and TRBJ2-1; D gene ambiguous. V was shortened by 3 bases and J by 6 bases, with 21 bases between the two germline ends. This CDR3 is 17 amino acids long. Germline CDR1 is KGHSH and CDR2 is LQKENI. CDR3 protein: CASSPQAVQFPSNEQFF. CDR3 sequence (DNA): TGTGCCAGCTCACCTCAGGCCGTACAATTCCCCTCCAATGAGCAGTTCTTC.

This clone was seen a single time. The chain combines TRBV6-5 with TRBJ1-1; D unclear. With 4 bases removed from V and 4 bases from J, the gap between germline ends came to 10 bases. CDR3 length: 13 amino acids. CDR1 and CDR2 from the germline V gene are MNHEY and SVGAGI. The CDR3 bases are TGTGCCAGCAGTTCGCGTCGGGGCACTGAAGCTTTCTTT. This sequence encodes CASSSRRGTEAFF.

The V gene is TRBV27, the J gene TRBJ2-7; 8 bases align to TRBD1. CDR1 is MNHEY, CDR2 SMNVEV, per germline (reference sequence). This CDR3 has 16 amino acids. V lost 2 bases to trimming and J lost 0 bases; unmatched junction nucleotides: 6. The CDR3 DNA follows: TGTGCCAGCAGTTTAGTCGGACAGGGTAGCTCCTACGAGCAGTACTTC. Translation: CASSLVGQGSSYEQYF.

Within the sample, this clone is medium-sized. The chain combines TRBV7-2 with TRBJ2-3; TRBD2 aligns across 8 bases. The germline V gene encodes CDR1 SGHTA and CDR2 FQGNSA. The CDR3 totals 14 residues. With 3 bases clipped from V and 4 bases from J, the junction kept 3 bases outside the gene matches. CDR3 bases: TGTGCCAGCAGCTTCTGGACTAGCTCAGATACGCAGTATTTT. This translates into CASSFWTSSDTQYF. The full variable domain, in which reference TRBV7-2 and TRBJ2-3 provide the parts outside the CDR3, is GAGVSQSPSNKVTEKGKDVELRCDPISGHTALYWYRQSLGQGLEFLIYFQGNSAPDKSGLPSDRFSAERTGGSVSTLTIQRTQQEDSAVYLCASSFWTSSDTQYFGPGTRLTVL.

The V call is TRBV7-9, the J call TRBJ1-1; TRBD1 might be the D (6 bases). CDR3 length: 16 amino acids. V lost 8 bases, J lost 0 bases, and 19 bases lay in between. Per the germline V gene, CDR1 is SEHNR and CDR2 is FQNEAQ (reference sequence). CDR3 in amino acids: CASYRGGLIMNTEAFF. The CDR3 DNA reads TGTGCCAGCTACAGAGGGGGTCTCATAATGAACACTGAAGCTTTCTTT.

The rearrangement joins TRBV14 to TRBJ1-2; D gene uncertain. The CDR3 runs 13 residues. The germline gives CDR1 SGHDN, CDR2 FVKESK. The V and J ends lost 4 bases and 4 bases respectively, with 10 bases between them. The CDR3 DNA is TGTGCCAGCAGCCCGGGGAACACCTATGGCTACACCTTC. Its translation is CASSPGNTYGYTF.

The genes are TRBV27 and TRBJ2-7; TRBD2 agrees at 11 bases. The V segment lost 4 bases and the J segment 4 bases; nucleotides outside the gene matches: 3. Germline V gene lookup returns CDR1 MNHEY and CDR2 SMNVEV (reference sequence). This CDR3 has 14 residues. The CDR3 region has the DNA TGTGCCAGCAGTTCAGCTAGCGGGAGGTACGAGCAGTACTTC. This translates into CASSSASGRYEQYF.

J is TRBJ2-5 and V is TRBV30; D possibly corresponds to TRBD2 (5 bases). Germline lookup yields CDR1 GTSNPN and CDR2 SVGIG (reference sequence). Trimming pared 4 bases from V and 5 bases from J, leaving 14 bases between. CDR3 length: 13 residues. This CDR3 reads CAWIRDGGETQYF. The CDR3 nucleotides read TGTGCCTGGATTCGGGATGGCGGGGAGACCCAGTACTTC. The whole variable domain, filled in from reference TRBV30 and TRBJ2-5, reads SQTIHQWPATLVQPVGSPLSLECTVEGTSNPNLYWYRQAAGRGLQLLFYSVGIGQISSEVPQNLSASRPQDRQFILSSKKLLLSDSGFYLCAWIRDGGETQYFGPGTRLLVL.